The entry below describes one TCR beta chain. Its matching antigen is unknown. This sample stems from a study of siplizumab effects on memory and regulatory T cells. Whole-study findings and limits: Proof of suppressive function in proliferating Tregs from siplizumab cultures was not established. Roughly 75-96% of proliferating clones (CD4+ or CD8+) could not be assigned a naive or memory phenotype.

V lost 4 bases and J lost 0, with 11 bases in between. The CDR3 is made up of 15 amino acids. CDR1 is SGHAT, CDR2 FQNNGV, per germline. Assay: immunoSEQ multiplex PCR; the TCRdb copy retains only in-frame clones and omits some. The table records approximately 90,000 clones, approximately 93% of them present only once. The receptor was isolated from a human donor in good health. Material for sequencing was non-Treg CD4+ T cells sorted from blood. The chain couples TRBV11-2 to TRBJ2-3; weak D call: TRBD2 (6 bases). CDR3 residues: CASSSGDSSTDTQYF. The DNA of the CDR3 is TGTGCCAGCAGCTCCGGGGACTCTAGCACAGATACGCAGTATTTT.